A single sample gave rise to the 20 T cell receptor beta chains below, sequenced in a study of OX40 agonist ivuxolimab in advanced cancers. This table comes from immunoSEQ multiplex PCR, and its TCRdb copy is limited to in-frame clones, with some not included. Here the sample spans 20,000 to 25,000 clones, approximately 90% being singletons. The sample was CD4+ or CD8+ T cells sorted from blood, taken in a trial of the OX40 agonist ivuxolimab. Receptors were obtained from an adult with an advanced solid tumor such as melanoma, head and neck, liver or kidney cancer.

The chain has TRBV6-1 and TRBJ2-5, with D perhaps matching TRBD1 or TRBD2 (5 bases each). CDR3 length: 18 amino acids. The V end was cut by 2 bases, the J end by 4 bases, with 23 bases between. CDR1 and CDR2 (germline): MNHNS, SASEGT. The CDR3 DNA is TGTGCCAGCAGTGAACCGGGGCTAGCTCAGAAGCTCTCAGAGACCCAGTACTTC. Its translation: CASSEPGLAQKLSETQYF.

The chain combines TRBV14 with TRBJ2-3; D may be TRBD2 (6 bases). V was shortened by 4 bases and J by 6 bases, with 14 bases between the two germline ends. The germline V gene has CDR1 SGHDN and CDR2 FVKESK. CDR3 length: 14 residues. The CDR3 region is CASSRDLEGDTQYF. The CDR3 nucleotides read TGTGCCAGCAGCCGGGACTTGGAGGGGGATACGCAGTATTTT.

This rearrangement joins TRBV27 to TRBJ2-7; D may be TRBD2 (6 bases). Germline V gives CDR1 MNHEY, CDR2 SMNVEV (reference sequence). The CDR3 is made up of 12 amino acids. With 1 base removed from V and 7 bases from J, the gap between germline ends came to 8 bases. The CDR3 loop is CASSLLEGEQYF. DNA for the CDR3: TGTGCCAGCAGTTTATTGGAGGGAGAGCAGTACTTC.

V and J are TRBV10-3 and TRBJ1-5; 10 bases line up with TRBD1. The CDR3 extends over 14 amino acids. The germline V gene has CDR1 ENHRY and CDR2 SYGVKD. The V and J ends lost 5 bases and 6 bases, in that order; junction bases with no gene match: 4. The CDR3 DNA follows: TGTGCCATCAGTTCGACAGGGGGCGGTCAGCCCCAGCATTTT. This sequence encodes CAISSTGGGQPQHF.

The chain is built from TRBV6-5 and TRBJ2-3, with D uncertain. Deletions cut 4 bases from V and 2 bases from J, with 16 bases between. CDR1 MNHEY and CDR2 SVGAGI come from the germline V gene. The CDR3 is 16 amino acids. Here the CDR3 DNA reads TGTGCCAGCAGTTTCCTCGGGTCCCTCTTCACAGATACGCAGTATTTT. Protein sequence: CASSFLGSLFTDTQYF.

This chain uses TRBV5-6 with TRBJ2-7, with 8 bases matching TRBD1. CDR3 length: 16 amino acids. Trimming cost V 0 bases and J 2 bases; bases outside gene matches: 7. Germline assignment: CDR1 SGHDT and CDR2 YYEEEE. In DNA, the CDR3 is TGTGCCAGCAGCTTGGCCATGACAGGGGACCCCTACGAGCAGTACTTC. Protein sequence: CASSLAMTGDPYEQYF.

CDR3 nucleotide sequence: TGCGCCAGCAGCGCCGCCTACACGAATGAGCAGTTCTTC. Its translation: CASSAAYTNEQFF. The chain is built from TRBV5-1 and TRBJ2-1; D is unresolved. With 4 bases removed from V and 7 bases from J, the gap between germline ends came to 12 bases. CDR1 SGHRS and CDR2 YFSETQ come from the germline V gene. The CDR3 length is 13 residues.

The chain couples TRBV18 to TRBJ1-1; D may be TRBD1 (5 bases). The CDR3 runs 16 residues. CDR1 and CDR2 from the germline V gene are KGHSH and LQKENI. V lost 5 bases, J lost 3 bases, and 19 bases lay in between. Written as DNA, the CDR3 is TGTGCCAGCTCATCCCTTGGCAGGGCCCTCGACACTGAAGCTTTCTTT. This sequence encodes CASSSLGRALDTEAFF. Full variable domain (missing parts from reference TRBV18 and TRBJ1-1): NAGVMQNPRHLVRRRGQEARLRCSPMKGHSHVYWYRQLPEEGLKFMVYLQKENIIDESGMPKERFSAEFPKEGPSILRIQQVVRGDSAAYFCASSSLGRALDTEAFFGQGTRLTVV.

The gene calls are TRBV2 and TRBJ1-5, with D tentatively TRBD1 (6 bases). Trimming removed 5 bases from V and 4 bases from J, with 6 bases in between. The germline V gene has CDR1 SNHLY and CDR2 FYNNEI. The CDR3 has 12 residues. This chain's CDR3 is CASSTGNQPQHF. The DNA for the CDR3 is TGTGCCAGCAGTACAGGGAATCAGCCCCAGCATTTT. The variable domain in full, with the rest retrieved from reference TRBV2 and TRBJ1-5, is EPEVTQTPSHQVTQMGQEVILRCVPISNHLYFYWYRQILGQKVEFLVSFYNNEISEKSEIFDDQFSVERPDGSNFTLKIRSTKLEDSAMYFCASSTGNQPQHFGDGTRLSIL.

V and J are TRBV6-5 and TRBJ1-2, with TRBD1 matching 7 bases. The germline gives CDR1 MNHEY, CDR2 SVGAGI. The CDR3 runs to 14 residues. With 6 bases clipped from V and 8 bases from J, the junction kept 12 bases outside the gene matches. The CDR3 DNA follows: TGTGCCAGCAGGACCGGGACAGCCTTTAGAGGCTACACCTTC. Encoded protein: CASRTGTAFRGYTF.

V gene TRBV15 combines with J gene TRBJ2-7, with unresolved D. The CDR3 has 15 residues. Looked up from germline, CDR1 is LNHNV and CDR2 is YYDKDF (reference sequence). V lost 1 base to trimming and J lost 3 bases, with 13 bases between them. CDR3 sequence reads: CATSRVTAADYEQYF. The CDR3 DNA reads as TGTGCCACCAGCAGAGTGACGGCGGCTGACTACGAGCAGTACTTC. Supplemented by reference TRBV15 and TRBJ2-7, the full variable domain reads DAMVIQNPRYQVTQFGKPVTLSCSQTLNHNVMYWYQQKSSQAPKLLFHYYDKDFNNEADTPDNFQSRRPNTSFCFLDIRSPGLGDTAMYLCATSRVTAADYEQYFGPGTRLTVT.

This chain uses TRBV4-1 with TRBJ2-1; the match to TRBD2 covers 16 bases. The germline V gene encodes CDR1 MGHRA and CDR2 YSYEKL. This CDR3 has 17 amino acids. V gave up 6 bases and J gave up 0 bases; unmatched junction bases: 2. CDR3: CASRGTSGRGSYNEQFF. Written as DNA, the CDR3 is TGCGCCAGCAGGGGGACTAGCGGGAGGGGCTCCTACAATGAGCAGTTCTTC.

CDR3 loop: CASSIGGSYEQYF. In nucleotides, the CDR3 is TGTGCCAGCTCGATAGGGGGCTCCTACGAGCAGTACTTC. The V and J genes are TRBV6-6 and TRBJ2-7, with TRBD1 as a possible D gene (6 bases). This CDR3 is 13 amino acids long. In germline, CDR1 is MNHNY, CDR2 SVGAGI (reference sequence). V lost 8 bases and J lost 0, with 11 bases in between.

This clone was detected only once. This chain connects TRBV5-6 to TRBJ1-5; D unresolved. Trimming took 0 bases from V and 3 from J, leaving 4 bases between them. Germline V CDR1 and CDR2: SGHDT, YYEEEE. The CDR3 totals 13 residues. This CDR3 reads CASSLGTNQPQHF. In nucleotides, the CDR3 is TGTGCCAGCAGCTTGGGCACCAATCAGCCCCAGCATTTT.

J is TRBJ2-2 and V is TRBV5-1; perhaps D is TRBD1 or TRBD2 (5 bases each). Trimming shortened V by 4 bases and J by 1 base, and 17 bases separated the two germline ends. The germline CDR1 and CDR2 sequences are SGHRS and YFSETQ. The CDR3 runs to 17 residues. CDR3 nucleotides: TGCGCCAGCAGCCCAGGGACCCCCTGGGGGAACACCGGGGAGCTGTTTTTT. Translating gives CASSPGTPWGNTGELFF.

The sample holds one count of this clone. V usage is TRBV10-3 and J usage is TRBJ2-3, with D maybe TRBD2 (6 bases). From germline, CDR1 is ENHRY and CDR2 SYGVKD. Trimming cost V 0 bases and J 6 bases, with 13 bases left between them. The CDR3 length is 15 residues. In nucleotides, the CDR3 is TGTGCCATCAGTGAGTCGATAGGAGGGGTGGATACGCAGTATTTT. Translation: CAISESIGGVDTQYF.

V usage is TRBV7-9 and J usage is TRBJ1-1; D not certain. Germline CDR1 is SEHNR and CDR2 is FQNEAQ (reference sequence). CDR3 length equals 14 residues. Trimming stripped 1 base from V and 7 bases from J, with 13 bases between. CDR3 sequence: CASSLVGNPVEAFF. In DNA form, the CDR3 reads TGTGCCAGCAGCTTAGTTGGGAACCCGGTTGAAGCTTTCTTT.

The chain links TRBV28 to TRBJ2-3, with 9 bases lining up with TRBD1. Per the germline V gene, CDR1 is MDHEN and CDR2 is SYDVKM. J lost 6 bases, V lost 6 bases, and 10 bases had no gene match. This CDR3 region has 15 residues. The CDR3 is CASSSNEQGADTQYF. The CDR3 DNA is TGTGCCAGCAGCTCGAATGAACAGGGGGCCGATACGCAGTATTTT.

V and J are TRBV11-3 and TRBJ2-1; 11 bases line up with TRBD2. The germline V gene has CDR1 SGHNT and CDR2 YENEEA. This CDR3 is built from 19 residues. V gave up 5 bases and J gave up 10 bases; unmatched junction bases: 22. In nucleotides, the CDR3 is TGTGCCAGCAGCGACCGGGGGGTAGCGGGAGGGCGAGTAACGGGGGAGCAGTTCTTC. Residues: CASSDRGVAGGRVTGEQFF.

This clone was observed a few times. The chain has TRBV6-5 and TRBJ2-2; a possible D gene is TRBD1 (5 bases). This CDR3 has 15 amino acids. CDR1 MNHEY and CDR2 SVGAGI come from the germline V gene. The V end was cut by 8 bases, the J end by 0 bases, with 13 bases between. The CDR3 sequence: CASSRQTANTGELFF. CDR3 bases: TGTGCCAGCTCAAGACAGACAGCGAACACCGGGGAGCTGTTTTTT.